The source of this T cell receptor beta chain is a study of fetal regulatory T cell absence and autoimmunity (dated by TCRdb to 2016 to 2017). For the wider study: Autoimmunity of the exocrine pancreas was seen in the IPEX patients even though clinical diabetes was absent.

TCRbeta CDR3 regions were amplified and barcoded by two-step multiplex PCR on the immunoSEQ human TCRbeta survey platform. Sequencing of the libraries was done on Illumina instruments, and IgH was sequenced in parallel from the same samples. Regarding the original processing steps: To remove PCR and sequencing errors, raw reads were filtered against the IMGT V, D, J definitions and then binned using a nearest-neighbor algorithm. Clones were defined as identical nucleotide sequences, and differential abundance between tissues was assessed by per-clone Fisher exact tests with a pFDR threshold of p<0.01. A minimum inclusion filter of 10 in either sample excluded clones with frequencies too low for statistical inference. Pairwise clonal comparisons used the immunoSEQ Analyzer, and gene family usage was assessed with IMGT tools. Drawn from immuneACCESS, this table holds only the in-frame rearrangements with V and J called that TCRdb kept. Clones are partly lost; checked studies trace under half to an unresolved V gene and leave the rest unexplained. V and J calls plus clone size are reproduced from that table; the DNA served to infer D and trimming. The sample table holds 46,000 or so clones, of which roughly 83% were seen once. 0.35% to 0.5% of the sample goes to the ten largest clones.

The DNeasy Blood and Tissue Kit was used to extract roughly 1.7-3.4 ug of genomic DNA from umbilical cord blood or frozen pancreas. The research as a whole found: The oligoclonal enrichment was interpreted as support for antigen-driven autoimmunity occurring in the pancreas before birth in IPEX syndrome. Cord blood and pancreas had broadly similar TRB gene family usage, which resembled published neonatal and adult repertoires. Compared with cord blood, the pancreas TCR compartment showed significant oligoclonal enrichment, and some top clones were enriched more than 90-fold.

In the case of this clone: The antigen this receptor binds is unknown. Base qualities are not recorded, but no much larger clone differs from it by a single base.

Specimen: cord blood. The source is a newborn boy with IPEX syndrome.

The sequence in DNA is TGTGCCAGCAGTTTAGTTGGTGGAGGAAATGGCTACACCTTC. This translates into CASSLVGGGNGYTF. The chain joins TRBV27 to TRBJ1-2, with the identity of the D gene unclear. Cut back by 2 bases and 6 bases, the V and J ends lie 13 bases apart. The CDR3 contains 14 residues, cysteine and phenylalanine counted. The CDR3 DNA has 42 bases and is translated from base 1. Based on the germline V gene (reference sequence), the CDR1 and CDR2 sequences are MNHEY and SMNVEV.